This TCR beta chain comes out of a study of T cells in Graves' hyperthyroidism and ophthalmopathy. Whole-study results and caveats: Blood held most thyroid clonotypes expanded above 0.001 frequency.

The source material, RNA transcripts, was used to amplify TCR beta CDR3 regions. The HTBI primer set served for first-round RT-PCR of the TCR CDR3. TCRdb redid the calling of the multiplex PCR reads with MiXCR, one entry per CDR3 protein. The data show about 380,000 distinct CDR3 sequences, roughly 13% seen once. Trimming took 1 base from V and 2 from J; bases not matched to a gene: 2. The CDR3 spans 15 residues. From germline, CDR1 is SGHRS and CDR2 YFSETQ. This clonotype was detected many times. What it binds is unknown. The blood sample predates any ophthalmopathy symptoms, coming from first hyperthyroidism diagnosis.

The specimen was blood. The chain joins TRBV5-1 to TRBJ2-3; 9 nucleotides line up with TRBD2. The clonotype originates from a man aged 25-45 years with Graves' hyperthyroidism that later progressed to Graves' ophthalmopathy. The CDR3 nucleotides read TGCGCCAGCAGCTTGCAGCGGGGGGTCACAGATACGCAGTATTTT. Its protein is CASSLQRGVTDTQYF.